The T cell receptor (beta chain) under discussion was sequenced for a study of blood T cell repertoires in COVID-19. Germline V gene lookup returns CDR1 KGHSH and CDR2 LQKENI. This CDR3 is 14 amino acids long. The V and J ends lost 5 bases and 6 bases, in that order; junction bases with no gene match: 7. Methods used by the authors: Nucleated cell counts were estimated from reference gene primer amplification. TCRdb's copy holds only in-frame clones and misses some; the assay was immunoSEQ multiplex PCR. V and J calls and clone size are copied from that table; D and trimming were computed from the DNA. The table includes about 69,000 clones, nearly 80% detected once.

Input material: peripheral blood. This chain joins TRBV18 and TRBJ1-5; 7 nucleotides align to TRBD1. The TCR was taken from a human donor in a cohort sampled during active COVID-19. The CDR3 DNA reads as TGTGCCAGCTCAACAACAGGGGCAGGTCAGCCCCAGCATTTT. As protein: CASSTTGAGQPQHF.